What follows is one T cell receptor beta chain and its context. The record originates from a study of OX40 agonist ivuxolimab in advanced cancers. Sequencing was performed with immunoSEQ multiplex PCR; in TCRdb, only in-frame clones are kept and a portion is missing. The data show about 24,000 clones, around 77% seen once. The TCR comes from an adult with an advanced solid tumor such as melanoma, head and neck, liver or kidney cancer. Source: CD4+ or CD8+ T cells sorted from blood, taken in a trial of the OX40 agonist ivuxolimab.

CDR3 sequence: CASSLAGGDQPQHF. CDR3 DNA: TGTGCCAGCAGCTTGGCAGGGGGGGATCAGCCCCAGCATTTT. The chain is built from TRBV5-4 and TRBJ1-5, with 7 bases that match TRBD1. Germline V gene lookup returns CDR1 SGHNT and CDR2 YYREEE (reference sequence). V gave up 0 bases and J gave up 5 bases; unmatched junction bases: 2. The CDR3 runs to 14 residues.